This TCR beta chain was profiled in a study of T cell changes during pregnancy in multiple sclerosis. Profiled with immunoSEQ multiplex PCR; TCRdb holds only in-frame clones, not every one. The sample holds more than 80,000 clones, about 90% seen once. V was clipped by 5 bases and J by 7 bases; unmatched bases: 8. Germline CDR1 and CDR2: SEHNR and FQNEAQ (reference sequence). This CDR3 spans 14 amino acids. The sequenced sample was peripheral blood, obtained before pregnancy. The receptor comes from a female donor with multiple sclerosis, enrolled in a pregnancy study. V and J are TRBV7-9 and TRBJ2-7; 10 bases are shared with TRBD1. CDR3 protein: CASSPGTGEREQYF. The CDR3 bases are TGTGCCAGCAGCCCAGGGACAGGGGAGCGGGAGCAGTACTTC.